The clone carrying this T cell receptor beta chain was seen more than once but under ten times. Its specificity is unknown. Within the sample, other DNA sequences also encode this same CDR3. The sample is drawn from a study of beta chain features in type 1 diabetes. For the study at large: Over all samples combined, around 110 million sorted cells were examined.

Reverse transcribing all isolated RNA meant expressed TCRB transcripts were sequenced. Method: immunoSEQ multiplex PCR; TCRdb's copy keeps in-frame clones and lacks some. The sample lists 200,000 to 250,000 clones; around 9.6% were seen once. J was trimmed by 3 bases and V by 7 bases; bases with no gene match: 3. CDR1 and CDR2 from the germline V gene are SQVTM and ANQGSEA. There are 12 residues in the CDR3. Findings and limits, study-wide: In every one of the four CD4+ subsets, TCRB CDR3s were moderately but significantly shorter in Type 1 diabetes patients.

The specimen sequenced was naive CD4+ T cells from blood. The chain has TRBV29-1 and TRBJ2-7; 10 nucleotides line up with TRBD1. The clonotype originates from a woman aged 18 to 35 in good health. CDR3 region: CSARTGGYEQYF. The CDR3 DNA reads TGCAGCGCTAGGACAGGGGGCTACGAGCAGTACTTC.